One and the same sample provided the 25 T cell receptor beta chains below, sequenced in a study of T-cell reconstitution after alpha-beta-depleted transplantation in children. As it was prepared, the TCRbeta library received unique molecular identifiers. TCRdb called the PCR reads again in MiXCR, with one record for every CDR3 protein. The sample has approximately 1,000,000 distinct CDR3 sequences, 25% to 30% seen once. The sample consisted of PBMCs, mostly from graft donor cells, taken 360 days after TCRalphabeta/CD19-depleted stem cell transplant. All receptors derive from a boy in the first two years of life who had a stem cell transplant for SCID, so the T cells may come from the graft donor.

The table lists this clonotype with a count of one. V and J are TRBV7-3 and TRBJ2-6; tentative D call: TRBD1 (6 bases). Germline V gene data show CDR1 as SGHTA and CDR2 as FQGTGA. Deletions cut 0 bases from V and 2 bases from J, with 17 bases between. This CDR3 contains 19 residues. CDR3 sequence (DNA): TGTGCCAGCAGCTTAACTAACCCTGGCCACAGGGCTGGGGCCAACGTCCTGACTTTC. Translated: CASSLTNPGHRAGANVLTF. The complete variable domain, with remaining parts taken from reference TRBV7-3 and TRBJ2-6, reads GAGVSQTPSNKVTEKGKYVELRCDPISGHTALYWYRQSLGQGPEFLIYFQGTGAADDSGLPNDRFFAVRPEGSVSTLKIQRTERGDSAVYLCASSLTNPGHRAGANVLTFGAGSRLTVL.

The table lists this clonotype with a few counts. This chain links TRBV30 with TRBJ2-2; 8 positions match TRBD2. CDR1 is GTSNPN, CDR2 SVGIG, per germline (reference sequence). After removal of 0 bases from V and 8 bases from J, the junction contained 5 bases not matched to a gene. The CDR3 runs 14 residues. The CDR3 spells CAWSVRGGRGELFF. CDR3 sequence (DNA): TGTGCCTGGAGTGTACGCGGGGGGCGAGGGGAGCTGTTTTTT.

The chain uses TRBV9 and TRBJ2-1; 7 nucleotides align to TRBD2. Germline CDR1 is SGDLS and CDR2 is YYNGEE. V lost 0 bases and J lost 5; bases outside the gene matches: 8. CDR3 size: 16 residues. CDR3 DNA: TGTGCCAGCAGCGTAGGTAACGGGGGGTATGACAATGAGCAGTTCTTC. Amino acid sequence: CASSVGNGGYDNEQFF.

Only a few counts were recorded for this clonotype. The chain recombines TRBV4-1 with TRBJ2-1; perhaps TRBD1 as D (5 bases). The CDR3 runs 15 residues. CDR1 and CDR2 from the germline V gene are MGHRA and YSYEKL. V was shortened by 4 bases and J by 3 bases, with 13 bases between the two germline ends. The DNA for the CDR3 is TGCGCCAGCAGCCGGATCTTGACAGACTACAATGAGCAGTTCTTC. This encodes CASSRILTDYNEQFF.

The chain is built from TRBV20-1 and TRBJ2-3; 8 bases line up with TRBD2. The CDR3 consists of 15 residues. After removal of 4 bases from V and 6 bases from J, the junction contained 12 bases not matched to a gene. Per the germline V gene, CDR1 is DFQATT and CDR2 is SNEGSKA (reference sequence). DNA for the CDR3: TGCAGTGCTACTTTTAGTACTAGCGGTCGGGATACGCAGTATTTT. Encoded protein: CSATFSTSGRDTQYF.

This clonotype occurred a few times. The CDR3: CASCQGGSSYNEQFF. In DNA, the CDR3 is TGTGCCAGCTGCCAAGGGGGAAGCTCCTACAATGAGCAGTTCTTC. The chain combines TRBV28 with TRBJ2-1; the D gene is possibly TRBD1 (6 bases). This CDR3 is built from 15 residues. In germline, CDR1 is MDHEN, CDR2 SYDVKM. The germline V and J ends were trimmed by 8 bases and 0 bases, with 14 bases remaining between them.

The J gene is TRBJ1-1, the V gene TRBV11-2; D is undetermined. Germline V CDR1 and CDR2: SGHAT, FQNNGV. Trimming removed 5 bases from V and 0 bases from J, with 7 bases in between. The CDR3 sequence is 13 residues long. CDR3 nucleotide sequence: TGTGCCAGCAGCCAGAATATGAACACTGAAGCTTTCTTT. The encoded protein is CASSQNMNTEAFF.

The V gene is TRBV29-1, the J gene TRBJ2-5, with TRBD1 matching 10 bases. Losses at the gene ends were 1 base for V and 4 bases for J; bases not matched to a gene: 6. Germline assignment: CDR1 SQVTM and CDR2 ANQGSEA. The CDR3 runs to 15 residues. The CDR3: CSVEGRDRGRETQYF. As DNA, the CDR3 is TGCAGCGTTGAAGGACGCGACAGGGGGCGAGAGACCCAGTACTTC. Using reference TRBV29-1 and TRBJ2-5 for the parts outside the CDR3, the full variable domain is SAVISQKPSRDICQRGTSLTIQCQVDSQVTMMFWYRQQPGQSLTLIATANQGSEATYESGFVIDKFPISRPNLTFSTLTVSNMSPEDSSIYLCSVEGRDRGRETQYFGPGTRLLVL.

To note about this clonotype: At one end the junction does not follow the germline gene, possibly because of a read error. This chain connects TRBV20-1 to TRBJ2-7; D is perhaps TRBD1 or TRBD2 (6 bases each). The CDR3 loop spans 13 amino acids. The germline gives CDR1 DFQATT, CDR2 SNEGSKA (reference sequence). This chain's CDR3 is CSAREGGSYEQYF. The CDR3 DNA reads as TGCAGTGCTCGAGAGGGGGGTTCCTACGAGCAGTACTTC.

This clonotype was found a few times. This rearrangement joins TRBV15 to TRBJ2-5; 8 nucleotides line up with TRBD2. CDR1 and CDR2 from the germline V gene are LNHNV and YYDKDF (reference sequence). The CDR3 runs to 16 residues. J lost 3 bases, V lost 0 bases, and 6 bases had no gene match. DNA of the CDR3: TGTGCCACCAGCAGAGAGCGAGCGGGGGTTGAAGAGACCCAGTACTTC. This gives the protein CATSRERAGVEETQYF.

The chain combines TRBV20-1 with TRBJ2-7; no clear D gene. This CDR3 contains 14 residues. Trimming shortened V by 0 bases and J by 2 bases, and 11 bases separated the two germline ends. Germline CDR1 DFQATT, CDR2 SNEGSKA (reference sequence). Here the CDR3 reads CSARDGGVPYEQYF. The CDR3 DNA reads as TGCAGTGCTAGAGACGGTGGGGTCCCCTACGAGCAGTACTTC.

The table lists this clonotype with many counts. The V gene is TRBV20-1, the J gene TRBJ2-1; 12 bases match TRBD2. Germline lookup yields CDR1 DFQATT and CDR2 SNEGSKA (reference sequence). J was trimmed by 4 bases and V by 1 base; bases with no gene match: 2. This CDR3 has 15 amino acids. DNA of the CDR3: TGCAGTGCTAGAGGAACTAGCGGGGGGTACAATGAGCAGTTCTTC. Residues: CSARGTSGGYNEQFF.

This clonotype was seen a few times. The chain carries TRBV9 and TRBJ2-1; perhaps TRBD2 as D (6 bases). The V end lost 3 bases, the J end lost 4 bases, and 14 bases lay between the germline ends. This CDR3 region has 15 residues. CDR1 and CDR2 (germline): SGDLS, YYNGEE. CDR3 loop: CASSALTSGYNEQFF. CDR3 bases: TGTGCCAGCAGCGCCCTCACCAGCGGGTACAATGAGCAGTTCTTC.

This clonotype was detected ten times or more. CDR3 residues: CASSGLTGELFF. Here the CDR3 DNA reads TGCGCCAGCAGCGGTCTTACCGGGGAGCTGTTTTTT. The rearrangement joins TRBV4-3 to TRBJ2-2; D call uncertain. V lost 5 bases, J lost 5 bases, and 6 bases lay in between. CDR1 is LGHNA, CDR2 YSLEER, per germline. There are 12 residues in the CDR3.

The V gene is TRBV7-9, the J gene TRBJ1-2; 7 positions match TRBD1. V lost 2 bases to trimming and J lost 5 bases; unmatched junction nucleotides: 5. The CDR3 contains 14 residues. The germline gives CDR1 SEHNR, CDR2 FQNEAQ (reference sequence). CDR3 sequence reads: CASSLLQGRYGYTF. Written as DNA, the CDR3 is TGTGCCAGCAGCTTACTACAGGGGAGATATGGCTACACCTTC.

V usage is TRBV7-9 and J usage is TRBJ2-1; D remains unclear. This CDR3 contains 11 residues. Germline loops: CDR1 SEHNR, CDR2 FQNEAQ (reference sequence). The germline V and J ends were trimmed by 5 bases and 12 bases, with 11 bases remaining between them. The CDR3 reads CASSPGYGQFF. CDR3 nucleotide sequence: TGTGCCAGCAGCCCCGGGTATGGGCAGTTCTTC.

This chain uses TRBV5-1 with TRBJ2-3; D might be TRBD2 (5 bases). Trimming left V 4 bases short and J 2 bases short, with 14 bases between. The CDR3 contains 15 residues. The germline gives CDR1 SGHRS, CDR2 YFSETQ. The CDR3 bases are TGCGCCAGCAGCGGCGGGCTCCCACTCACAGATACGCAGTATTTT. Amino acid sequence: CASSGGLPLTDTQYF. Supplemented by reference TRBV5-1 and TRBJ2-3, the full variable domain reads KAGVTQTPRYLIKTRGQQVTLSCSPISGHRSVSWYQQTPGQGLQFLFEYFSETQRNKGNFPGRFSGRQFSNSRSEMNVSTLELGDSALYLCASSGGLPLTDTQYFGPGTRLTVL.

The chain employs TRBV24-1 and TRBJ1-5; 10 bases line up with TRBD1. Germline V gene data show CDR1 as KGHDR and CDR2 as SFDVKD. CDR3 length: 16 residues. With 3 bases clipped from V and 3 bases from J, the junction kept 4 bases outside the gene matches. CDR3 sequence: CATSDRDRGHNQPQHF. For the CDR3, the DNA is TGTGCCACCAGTGATCGGGACAGGGGCCACAATCAGCCCCAGCATTTT.

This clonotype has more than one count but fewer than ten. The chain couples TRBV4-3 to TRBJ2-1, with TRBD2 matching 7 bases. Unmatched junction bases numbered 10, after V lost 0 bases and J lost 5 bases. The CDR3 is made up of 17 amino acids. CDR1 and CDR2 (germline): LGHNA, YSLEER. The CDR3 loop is CASSQDRGRGWNNEQFF. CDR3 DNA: TGCGCCAGCAGCCAAGATCGGGGGAGGGGTTGGAACAATGAGCAGTTCTTC.

In DNA form, the CDR3 reads TGTGCCAGCAGTCCGGGACTAGCGGGGGGGCCCCGATACAATGAGCAGTTCTTC. Translation: CASSPGLAGGPRYNEQFF. This chain connects TRBV12-3 or TRBV12-4 to TRBJ2-1; TRBD2 matches at 16 bases. The CDR3 is made up of 18 amino acids. V dropped 5 bases and J dropped 4; count of bases not matched to a gene: 8.

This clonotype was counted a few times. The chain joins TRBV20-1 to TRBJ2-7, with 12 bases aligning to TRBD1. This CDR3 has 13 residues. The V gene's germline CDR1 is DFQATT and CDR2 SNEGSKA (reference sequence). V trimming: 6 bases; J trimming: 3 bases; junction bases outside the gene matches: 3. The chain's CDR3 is CSAWDRGLYEQYF. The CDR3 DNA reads TGCAGTGCCTGGGACAGGGGGCTCTACGAGCAGTACTTC.

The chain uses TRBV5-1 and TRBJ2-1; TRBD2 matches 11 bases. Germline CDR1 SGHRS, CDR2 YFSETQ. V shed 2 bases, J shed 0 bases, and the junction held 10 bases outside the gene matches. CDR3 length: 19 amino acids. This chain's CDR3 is CASSFWASGGFSSYNEQFF. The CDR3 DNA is TGCGCCAGCAGCTTCTGGGCTAGCGGGGGGTTTAGCTCCTACAATGAGCAGTTCTTC.

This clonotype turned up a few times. The CDR3 is CASSFGQGLEAFF. The CDR3 DNA reads TGCGCCAGCAGCTTCGGACAGGGCCTTGAAGCTTTCTTT. The genes are TRBV5-1 and TRBJ1-1, with 8 bases aligning to TRBD1. CDR3 size: 13 residues. The V segment lost 2 bases and the J segment 7 bases; nucleotides outside the gene matches: 4. Germline values: CDR1 SGHRS, CDR2 YFSETQ. Using reference TRBV5-1 and TRBJ1-1 for the parts outside the CDR3, the full variable domain is KAGVTQTPRYLIKTRGQQVTLSCSPISGHRSVSWYQQTPGQGLQFLFEYFSETQRNKGNFPGRFSGRQFSNSRSEMNVSTLELGDSALYLCASSFGQGLEAFFGQGTRLTVV.

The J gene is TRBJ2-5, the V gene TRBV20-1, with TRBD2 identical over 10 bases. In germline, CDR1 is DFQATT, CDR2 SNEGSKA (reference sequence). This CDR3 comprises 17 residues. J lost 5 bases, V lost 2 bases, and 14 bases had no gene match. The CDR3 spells CSARMASGGAGMETQYF. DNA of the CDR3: TGCAGTGCTAGAATGGCGAGCGGGGGGGCGGGGATGGAGACCCAGTACTTC.

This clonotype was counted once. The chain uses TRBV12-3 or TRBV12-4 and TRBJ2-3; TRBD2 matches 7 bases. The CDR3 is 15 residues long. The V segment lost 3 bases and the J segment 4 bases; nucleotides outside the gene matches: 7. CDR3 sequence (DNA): TGTGCCAGCAGTTTCCCCTGGGGGGGGTCAGATACGCAGTATTTT. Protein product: CASSFPWGGSDTQYF.